Detailed here is one T cell receptor beta chain. As yet, its antigen is unknown. Other DNA sequences in this sample translate to the same CDR3. CDR3 length: 12 amino acids. V gave up 0 bases and J gave up 6 bases, with 7 bases separating them. Germline V gene data show CDR1 as SGDLS and CDR2 as YYNGEE. These data originate in a study of graft-versus-host responses after intestinal transplantation. Study in general: Each of the recipients got a multivisceral, liver-intestinal, or isolated intestinal transplant.

Study results and caveats: Analysis identified GvH clones in recipient marrow, with some appearing first in ileum or blood.

Assay: immunoSEQ multiplex PCR; the TCRdb copy retains only in-frame clones and omits some. The sample shows more than 9,000 clones, approximately 92% of them seen only once. The TCR sequence derives from a human patient who received an intestinal transplant, so some T cells may come from the graft donor. Sequencing used PBMCs, obtained around nine weeks after transplant. The gene calls are TRBV9 and TRBJ2-7; maybe TRBD1 (6 bases). CDR3 residues: CASSVGGGEQYF. In nucleotides, the CDR3 is TGTGCCAGCAGCGTAGGAGGGGGCGAGCAGTACTTC.